Listed below are T cell receptor beta chains from one sample, sequenced in a study of T-cell memory formation after mild COVID-19. TCRdb fed the 5' RACE reads into MiXCR, producing one record per CDR3 protein. The data show about 470,000 distinct CDR3 sequences, around 25% seen once. Sequencing was performed on PBMCs or a T cell subset sorted from them (not recorded which). The receptors stem from an adult woman who had mild COVID-19 (a few samples of this study predate the infection). Cell type and time point are not known. The CDR3 runs from the conserved cysteine through the conserved F or W. D genes are given only for firm matches. A row's size may be missing; if present it is once, few, many or a size class.

v_call,d_call,clone_size,cdr3_length,j_call,cdr3_nt,cdr3_aa
TRBV12-3/TRBV12-4,.,many,12,TRBJ2-5,TGTGCCAGCAGTTTCTATGGCGAGACCCAGTACTTC,CASSFYGETQYF
TRBV12-3/TRBV12-4,.,many,14,TRBJ2-3,TGTGCCAGCCGAGCCGGGACTCTCACAGATACGCAGTATTTT,CASRAGTLTDTQYF
TRBV4-3,TRBD2,few,15,TRBJ2-3,TGCGCCAGCAGCCAAGACCGGACTAGTGAGGATACGCAGTATTTT,CASSQDRTSEDTQYF
TRBV2,TRBD1,few,17,TRBJ2-2,TGTGCCAGCACCCGCCATATCGGGACAGCGAACACCGGGGAGCTGTTTTTT,CASTRHIGTANTGELFF
TRBV5-5,.,.,13,TRBJ2-7,TGTGCCAGCAGCTCCAACGGAGGGGTAGGGCAGTACTTC,CASSSNGGVGQYF
TRBV30,.,few,13,TRBJ1-1,TGTGCCTGGAGTGTAGGCTCGGTCACTGAAGCTTTCTTT,CAWSVGSVTEAFF
TRBV12-3/TRBV12-4,.,few,13,TRBJ2-7,TGTGCCAGCAGGGACGGGAGCTCCTCCGAGCAGTACTTC,CASRDGSSSEQYF
TRBV5-6,.,.,14,TRBJ1-2,TGTGCCAGCAGCTTTAGGGGCCTTAACTATGGCTACACCTTC,CASSFRGLNYGYTF
TRBV6-5,TRBD1,few,15,TRBJ1-1,TGTGCCAGCAGTAACCCGGGACAGGGGGCCGCTGAAGCTTTCTTT,CASSNPGQGAAEAFF
TRBV4-2,.,few,16,TRBJ2-2,TGTGCCAGCAGCCAAGAAGGCGTCGGGATCCCCCGGGAGCTGTTTTTT,CASSQEGVGIPRELFF
TRBV9,.,.,15,TRBJ2-3,TGTGCCAGCACCGACTTAGGACCCAGCACAGATACGCAGTATTTT,CASTDLGPSTDTQYF
TRBV2,TRBD1,once,12,TRBJ2-5,TGTGCCAGCAGCGACAGGGAAGAGACCCAGTACTTC,CASSDREETQYF
TRBV12-3/TRBV12-4,TRBD2,.,15,TRBJ2-1,TGTGCCAGCACCCCTAGCGGGGGCCTCTACAATGAGCAGTTCTTC,CASTPSGGLYNEQFF
TRBV12-3/TRBV12-4,.,.,15,TRBJ1-3,TGTGCCAGCGGGCTGTTCATTACAGCCGGAAACACCATATATTTT,CASGLFITAGNTIYF
TRBV11-2,.,few,15,TRBJ1-1,TGTGCCAGCAGCTTAAACGGGGCACGGAACACTGAAGCTTTCTTT,CASSLNGARNTEAFF
TRBV18,.,.,15,TRBJ2-3,TGTGCCAGCTCACCCCCCCGTCCTAGCACAGATACGCAGTATTTT,CASSPPRPSTDTQYF
TRBV21-1,.,few,12,TRBJ2-5,TGTGCCAGCAGCAACGGTTTAGAGACCCAGTACTTC,CASSNGLETQYF
TRBV7-9,TRBD1,few,16,TRBJ2-2,TGTGCCAGCAGCCCGTCGCGGGACAGGGTAACCGGGGAGCTGTTTTTT,CASSPSRDRVTGELFF
TRBV24-1,.,few,14,TRBJ2-1,TGTGCCACCAGTCCGGAAAACTATCGAGACGAGCAGTTCTTC,CATSPENYRDEQFF
TRBV6-5,.,few,14,TRBJ2-5,TGTGCCAGCAGTTACCGGGGGTCCCTGGAGACCCAGTACTTC,CASSYRGSLETQYF
TRBV5-1,.,.,16,TRBJ1-2,TGCGCCAGCAGCTTAGCAGCAGGGATGAGTAACTATGGCTACACCTTC,CASSLAAGMSNYGYTF
TRBV2,.,.,13,TRBJ1-5,TGTGCCAGCACGGTGACGGGGAATCAGACCCAGCATTTT,CASTVTGNQTQHF
TRBV29-1,.,many,12,TRBJ2-5,TGCAGCGTTGAGGGCTGTCAAGAGACCCAGTACTTC,CSVEGCQETQYF
TRBV6-5,.,few,14,TRBJ2-7,TGTGCCAGCAGGGGAGTTGGACGGTCCTACGAGCAGTACTTC,CASRGVGRSYEQYF
TRBV7-2,TRBD2,few,15,TRBJ2-7,TGTGCCAGCAGCCCCTTTGCGGGAGGCGCCTACGAGCAGTACTTC,CASSPFAGGAYEQYF